This T cell receptor beta chain stems from a study of T cell clonality in common variable immunodeficiency (dated by TCRdb to about 2015). What the authors observed across the whole study: Correlations of repertoire features with clinical complications were constrained by heterogeneity among patients within the CVID cohort. According to the authors, finding the cause of the higher clonality in CVID would require sequencing the repertoires of T cell subpopulations. Fewer deletions and N-nucleotide insertions were reportedly observed in CVID TCRbeta sequences, and highly modified clones with 13 or more V deletions were reportedly absent from CVID TCRbeta sequences. Even though DNA input was the same, control samples had an average of approximately 82,000 unique sequences each, compared with roughly 34,000 in CVID samples. TCRbeta clonality was higher in CVID subjects than in healthy controls (t-test p = 0.018), and the increase was most characteristic of about a third of subjects. Healthy controls shared more TCRbeta clones with each other than CVID subjects shared among themselves (p < 0.0001).

For sequencing, equivalent amounts of genomic DNA were input from CVID and control samples. For every sample, a 60 bp segment covering the rearranged TCRbeta CDR3 region was amplified and then sequenced. The immunoSEQ assay, a bias-corrected multiplex PCR combined with high-throughput sequencing, was used to amplify TCRbeta. The authors' analysis ran thus. Every unique nucleotide sequence counted as a clone and was annotated with V, D and J genes, copy number and frequency. Sequences were labeled productive if in frame, and non-productive if out of frame or containing stop codons. As previously described, clonality was computed from Shannon's entropy. The predicted amino acid sequences of productive clones were used to derive mean CDR3 Kyte-Doolittle hydropathy. Using the R hclust function, scaled V gene usage was clustered hierarchically with Manhattan distance and complete linkage. Sharing of clones by CDR3 amino acid sequence was evaluated through resampling of 12 repertoires per group over 100 rounds. Repertoires were searched for 70 published EBV-specific and some 240 published CMV-specific TCRbeta sequences. Analysis left out a couple of CVID samples that produced under 10,000 sequences, so 40 to 50 CVID repertoires remained. The table comes from immuneACCESS by way of TCRdb, which keeps in-frame sequences with V and J called. Part of the clones is missing from these tables; in studies checked, under half for an unresolved V gene and the rest for unknown reasons. The V and J calls and clone size were taken over from that table, and D and trimming were inferred from the DNA. The sample features over 15,000 clones, and none is a singleton. The ten largest clones take up 14% of the sample.

The CDR3 runs 15 amino acids, cysteine and phenylalanine included. The CDR3 was read in part: 36 bases, with the frame set at base 1. V ends up 6 bases short and J 2 bases short, with an unmatched junction base count of 9. CDR1 and CDR2 are drawn from the germline V gene (reference sequence): LNHDA, SQIVND. Standard criteria were used to diagnose CVID, namely serum IgG, IgA and/or IgM reduced below the normal range together with specific antibody deficiency. A total of 44 subjects (approximately 15 female and around 30 male; age range about 9 to 65 years, mean age around 39) were included in the CVID group. Most of the CVID patients and most of the healthy controls were of Caucasian heritage. Replacement immunoglobulin therapy had been administered to all CVID subjects for at least one year at the time of study participation. No CVID subject was ill or taking immunomodulatory or immunosuppressive medication when blood was collected. From each donor, about 4.5 to 9 ml of heparinized peripheral whole blood was collected. Genomic DNA from adults with common variable immune deficiency (CVID) and from healthy adult controls was used to sequence TCRbeta CDR3 repertoires. Diluted blood was subjected to density centrifugation over Hypaque 1077 or Ficoll-Paque for isolation of peripheral blood mononuclear cells. Genomic DNA was obtained from unsorted mononuclear cells using either Qiagen column purification or a centrifugation-based method.

For this clone: Its antigen remains unidentified. The read ends 3 residues before the CDR3 terminus; that terminus is restored from the germline J gene.

Sequencing used peripheral blood mononuclear cells. The source of this sequence is a human donor with common variable immunodeficiency. The sequence is built from TRBV19 and TRBJ2-5, with TRBD1 identical over 7 junction bases. Partial CDR3 DNA: TGTGCCAGTAGCGGATTCGGGACAGTGCAAGAGACC. It translates as CASSGFGTVQET. From start to end, the CDR3 is CASSGFGTVQETQYF.